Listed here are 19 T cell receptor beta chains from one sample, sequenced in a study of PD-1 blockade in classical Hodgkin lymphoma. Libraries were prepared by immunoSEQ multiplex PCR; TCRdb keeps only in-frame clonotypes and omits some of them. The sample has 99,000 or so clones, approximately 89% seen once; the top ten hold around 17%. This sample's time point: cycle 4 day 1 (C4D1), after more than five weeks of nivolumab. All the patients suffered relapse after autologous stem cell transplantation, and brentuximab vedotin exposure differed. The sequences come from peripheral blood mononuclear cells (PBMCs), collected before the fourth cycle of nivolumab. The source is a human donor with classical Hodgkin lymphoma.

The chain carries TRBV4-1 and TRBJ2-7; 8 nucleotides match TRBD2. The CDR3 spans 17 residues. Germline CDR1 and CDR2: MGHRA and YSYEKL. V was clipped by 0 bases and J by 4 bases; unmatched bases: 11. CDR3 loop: CASSQDYLSGRLYEQYF. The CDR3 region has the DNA TGCGCCAGCAGCCAAGACTACTTAAGCGGGAGATTGTACGAGCAGTACTTC.

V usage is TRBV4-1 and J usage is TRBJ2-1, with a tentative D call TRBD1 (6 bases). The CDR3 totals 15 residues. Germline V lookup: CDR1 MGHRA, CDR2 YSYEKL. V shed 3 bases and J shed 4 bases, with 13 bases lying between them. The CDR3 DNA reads TGCGCCAGCAGCCAGGGAGACAGGACTTACAATGAGCAGTTCTTC. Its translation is CASSQGDRTYNEQFF.

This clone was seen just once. Here the CDR3 reads CSVEGGKSPDYGYTF. DNA for the CDR3: TGCAGCGTTGAAGGGGGGAAAAGCCCCGACTATGGCTACACCTTC. The J gene is TRBJ1-2, the V gene TRBV29-1; perhaps TRBD1 as D (5 bases). This CDR3 is built from 15 residues. Germline lookup yields CDR1 SQVTM and CDR2 ANQGSEA. Between the trimmed V and J ends, which lost 1 base and 3 bases, there was a span of 15 bases.

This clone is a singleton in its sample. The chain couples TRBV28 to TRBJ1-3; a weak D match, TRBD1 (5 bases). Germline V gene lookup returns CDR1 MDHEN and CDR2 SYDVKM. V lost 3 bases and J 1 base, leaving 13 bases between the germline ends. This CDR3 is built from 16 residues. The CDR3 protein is CASSFAGVSSGNTIYF. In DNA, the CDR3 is TGTGCCAGCAGTTTTGCGGGGGTCAGTTCTGGAAACACCATATATTTT.

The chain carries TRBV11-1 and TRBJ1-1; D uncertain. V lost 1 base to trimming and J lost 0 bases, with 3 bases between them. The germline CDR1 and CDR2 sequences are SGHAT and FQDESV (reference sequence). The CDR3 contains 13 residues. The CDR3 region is CASSLVLNTEAFF. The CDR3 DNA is TGTGCCAGCAGCTTAGTGTTGAACACTGAAGCTTTCTTT.

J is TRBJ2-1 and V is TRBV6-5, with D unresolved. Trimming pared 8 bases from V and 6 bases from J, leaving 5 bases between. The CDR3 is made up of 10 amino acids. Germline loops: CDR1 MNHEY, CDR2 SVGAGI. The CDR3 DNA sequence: TGTGCCAGCGGGTCCAATGAGCAGTTCTTC. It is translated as CASGSNEQFF.

In DNA form, the CDR3 reads TGTGCCAGCAGCTGGAATCCTCTGACCCCTACGAACACTGAAGCTTTCTTT. This codes for CASSWNPLTPTNTEAFF. The chain joins TRBV7-9 to TRBJ1-1; D is unresolved. The CDR3 loop spans 17 amino acids. Germline CDR1 SEHNR, CDR2 FQNEAQ (reference sequence). V was trimmed by 4 bases and J by 1 base, leaving 19 bases between them.

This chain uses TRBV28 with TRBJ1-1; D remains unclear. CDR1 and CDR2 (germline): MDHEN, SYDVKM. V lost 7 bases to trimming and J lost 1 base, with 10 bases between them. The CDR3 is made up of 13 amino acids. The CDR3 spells CASINRENTEAFF. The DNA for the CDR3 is TGTGCCAGCATTAACAGAGAGAACACTGAAGCTTTCTTT.

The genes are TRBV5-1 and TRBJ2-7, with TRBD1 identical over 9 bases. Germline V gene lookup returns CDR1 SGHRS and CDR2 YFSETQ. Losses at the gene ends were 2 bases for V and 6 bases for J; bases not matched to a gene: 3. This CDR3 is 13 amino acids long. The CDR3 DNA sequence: TGCGCCAGCAGCTTAACAGGGGGCGCCGAGCAGTACTTC. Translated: CASSLTGGAEQYF. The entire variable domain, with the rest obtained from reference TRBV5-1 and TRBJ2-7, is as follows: KAGVTQTPRYLIKTRGQQVTLSCSPISGHRSVSWYQQTPGQGLQFLFEYFSETQRNKGNFPGRFSGRQFSNSRSEMNVSTLELGDSALYLCASSLTGGAEQYFGPGTRLTVT.

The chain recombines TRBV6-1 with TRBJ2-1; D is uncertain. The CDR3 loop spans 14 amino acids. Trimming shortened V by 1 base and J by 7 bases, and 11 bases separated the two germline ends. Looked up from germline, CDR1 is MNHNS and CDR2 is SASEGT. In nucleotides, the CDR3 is TGTGCCAGCAGTGAAGGGGTTGCAAGGAATGAGCAGTTCTTC. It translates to CASSEGVARNEQFF.

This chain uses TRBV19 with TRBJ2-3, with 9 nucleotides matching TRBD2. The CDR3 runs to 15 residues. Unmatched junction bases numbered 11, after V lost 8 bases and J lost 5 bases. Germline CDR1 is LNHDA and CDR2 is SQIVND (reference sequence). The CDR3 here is CASRNPGLAKDTQYF. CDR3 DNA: TGTGCCAGTCGTAATCCGGGACTAGCAAAAGATACGCAGTATTTT.

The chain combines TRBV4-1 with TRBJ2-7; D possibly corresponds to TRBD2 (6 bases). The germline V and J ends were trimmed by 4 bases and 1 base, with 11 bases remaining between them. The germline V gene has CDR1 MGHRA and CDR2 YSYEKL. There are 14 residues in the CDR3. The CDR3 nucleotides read TGCGCCAGCAGCCCCCTGGCGGGGTCCTACGAGCAGTACTTC. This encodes CASSPLAGSYEQYF.

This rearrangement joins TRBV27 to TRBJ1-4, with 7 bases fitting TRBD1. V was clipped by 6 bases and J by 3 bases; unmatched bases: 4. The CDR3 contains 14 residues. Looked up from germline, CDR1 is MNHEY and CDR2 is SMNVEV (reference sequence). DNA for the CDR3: TGTGCCAGCAGACTCGACAGGGCTAATGAAAAACTGTTTTTT. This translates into CASRLDRANEKLFF.

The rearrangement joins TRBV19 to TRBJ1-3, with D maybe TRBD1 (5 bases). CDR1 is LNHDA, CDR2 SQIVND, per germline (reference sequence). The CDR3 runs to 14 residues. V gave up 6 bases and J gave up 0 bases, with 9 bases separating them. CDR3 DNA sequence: TGTGCCAGTAGCCAGGACATCTCTGGAAACACCATATATTTT. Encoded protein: CASSQDISGNTIYF. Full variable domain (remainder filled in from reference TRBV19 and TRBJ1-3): DGGITQSPKYLFRKEGQNVTLSCEQNLNHDAMYWYRQDPGQGLRLIYYSQIVNDFQKGDIAEGYSVSREKKESFPLTVTSAQKNPTAFYLCASSQDISGNTIYFGEGSWLTVV.

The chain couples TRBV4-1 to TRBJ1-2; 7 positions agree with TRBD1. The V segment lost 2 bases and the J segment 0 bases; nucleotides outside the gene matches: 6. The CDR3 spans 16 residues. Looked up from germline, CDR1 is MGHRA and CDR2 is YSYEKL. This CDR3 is CASSQPGQLANYGYTF. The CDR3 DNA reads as TGCGCCAGCAGCCAACCGGGACAGCTTGCTAACTATGGCTACACCTTC.

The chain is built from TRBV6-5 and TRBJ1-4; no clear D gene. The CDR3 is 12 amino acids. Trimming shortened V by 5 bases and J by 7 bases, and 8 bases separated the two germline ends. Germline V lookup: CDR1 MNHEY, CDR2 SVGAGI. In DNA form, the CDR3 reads TGTGCCAGCAGTCCAGAAAGTGAAAAACTGTTTTTT. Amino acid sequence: CASSPESEKLFF.

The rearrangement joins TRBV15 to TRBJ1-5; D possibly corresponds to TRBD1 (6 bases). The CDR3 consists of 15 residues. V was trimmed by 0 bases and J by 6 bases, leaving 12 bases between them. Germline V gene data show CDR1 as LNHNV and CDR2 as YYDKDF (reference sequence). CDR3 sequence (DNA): TGTGCCACCAGCAGAGACGTGGGGGCGGGTCAGCCCCAGCATTTT. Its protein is CATSRDVGAGQPQHF.

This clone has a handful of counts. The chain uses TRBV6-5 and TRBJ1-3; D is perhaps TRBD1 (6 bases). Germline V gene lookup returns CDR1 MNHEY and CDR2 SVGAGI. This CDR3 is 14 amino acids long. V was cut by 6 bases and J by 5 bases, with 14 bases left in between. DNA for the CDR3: TGTGCCAGCAGGCCTCAGGGGTGTAGAAACACCATATATTTT. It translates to CASRPQGCRNTIYF.

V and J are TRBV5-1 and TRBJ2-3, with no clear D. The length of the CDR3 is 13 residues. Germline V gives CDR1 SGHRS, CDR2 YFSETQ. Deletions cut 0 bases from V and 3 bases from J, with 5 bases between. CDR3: CASSLERTDTQYF. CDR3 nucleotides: TGCGCCAGCAGCTTGGAGAGGACAGATACGCAGTATTTT.